This TCR beta chain was observed in a study of cytomegalovirus exposure and HLA in healthy donors. Study background: Across 350 to 400 genotyped donors, around 80% landed in the Caucasian-associated ancestry cluster. General study results and limits: Links to common viral pathogens appeared, in a later analysis, for several of the most significant clusters. Per a later analysis, HLA-associated TCR beta chains showed more clonal expansion than other, equally common TCR beta chains.

Nominal health characterized the donors when sampled, though unrecorded immune exposures were likely. The PCR had 60 Vbeta and 13 Jbeta primers. Data came from immunoSEQ multiplex PCR; TCRdb stores just in-frame clones and leaves some out. The table records 200,000 or so clones, 80% of them present only once. The CDR3 covers 16 residues. V was clipped by 4 bases and J by 3 bases; unmatched bases: 11. Germline V lookup: CDR1 MGHDK, CDR2 SYGVNS. For this clone: Its target is not known.

The chain combines TRBV25-1 with TRBJ2-7, with 8 nucleotides matching TRBD1. The sample consisted of PBMCs. The receptor was isolated from a man aged 40-49 years in good health and CMV-seropositive. CDR3 in amino acids: CASSAGTGRPLYEQYF. The CDR3 coding sequence is TGTGCCAGCAGTGCAGGGACAGGACGGCCCCTCTACGAGCAGTACTTC.